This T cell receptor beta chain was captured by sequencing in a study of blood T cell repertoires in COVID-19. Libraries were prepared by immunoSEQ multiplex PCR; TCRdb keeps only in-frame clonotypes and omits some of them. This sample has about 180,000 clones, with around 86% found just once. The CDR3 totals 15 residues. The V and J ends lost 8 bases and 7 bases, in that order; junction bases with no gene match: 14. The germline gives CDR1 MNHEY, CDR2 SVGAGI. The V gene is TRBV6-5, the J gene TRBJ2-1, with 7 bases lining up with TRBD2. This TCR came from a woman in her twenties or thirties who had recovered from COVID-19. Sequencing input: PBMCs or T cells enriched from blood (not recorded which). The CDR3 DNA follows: TGTGCCAGCGGGGCTCCGTGGCGGGAGACGAATGAGCAGTTCTTC. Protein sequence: CASGAPWRETNEQFF.